These 16 T cell receptor beta chains share one sample of origin, sequenced in a study of control samples from healthy donors and cancer patients. TCRdb's table, derived via immunoSEQ multiplex PCR, lists solely in-frame clones and lacks some. This sample carries some 150,000 clones, about 94% of them seen once, and the ten largest clones take around 15%. Sequenced sample: PBMCs. The receptor set was obtained from a man between 60 and 75 years old with colorectal cancer.

This rearrangement joins TRBV19 to TRBJ2-3, with TRBD1 as a possible D gene (7 bases). The CDR3 consists of 16 residues. CDR1 and CDR2 from the germline V gene are LNHDA and SQIVND (reference sequence). V was shortened by 4 bases and J by 2 bases, with 16 bases between the two germline ends. The CDR3 nucleotides are TGTGCCAGTAGTACTACAGGAGGGGGCTTCACAGATACGCAGTATTTT. Translated, it gives CASSTTGGGFTDTQYF.

The V gene is TRBV19, the J gene TRBJ1-6, with a tentative D call TRBD1 (5 bases). Between the trimmed V and J ends, which lost 6 bases and 8 bases, there was a span of 14 bases. The germline gives CDR1 LNHDA, CDR2 SQIVND (reference sequence). The CDR3 totals 14 residues. The CDR3 region has the DNA TGTGCCAGTAGCCCCCGTGGGGGGGATTCACCCCTCCACTTT. Residues: CASSPRGGDSPLHF.

The CDR3 DNA reads as TGTGCCAGCAGCTACCGGGCGGCGGACACTGAAGCTTTCTTT. Translated, it gives CASSYRAADTEAFF. The chain joins TRBV5-6 to TRBJ1-1; D unclear. V gave up 3 bases and J gave up 3 bases, with 12 bases separating them. The CDR3 runs to 14 residues. CDR1 and CDR2 from the germline V gene are SGHDT and YYEEEE.

The V call is TRBV2, the J call TRBJ1-1; D might be TRBD1 (5 bases). Deletions cut 6 bases from V and 1 base from J, with 9 bases between. The CDR3 is 13 amino acids. Germline loops: CDR1 SNHLY, CDR2 FYNNEI. The CDR3 coding sequence is TGTGCCAGCAGGGGAGGGGAGAACACTGAAGCTTTCTTT. Protein: CASRGGENTEAFF.

The J gene is TRBJ1-2, the V gene TRBV11-2; TRBD1 aligns across 7 bases. Germline CDR1 is SGHAT and CDR2 is FQNNGV. The CDR3 length is 14 residues. The trim removed 4 bases at V and 5 bases at J, leaving 7 bases unmatched. For the CDR3, the DNA is TGTGCCAGCAGCTCAACGGACAGGAGATATGGCTACACCTTC. This translates into CASSSTDRRYGYTF.

The rearrangement uses TRBV5-1 and TRBJ2-3; perhaps TRBD1 as D (5 bases). The CDR3 has 17 amino acids. V lost 4 bases and J 6 bases, leaving 24 bases between the germline ends. The germline V gene encodes CDR1 SGHRS and CDR2 YFSETQ. The CDR3: CASSPTPGQGLGDTQYF. CDR3 nucleotide sequence: TGCGCCAGCAGCCCGACCCCCGGGCAGGGCCTAGGGGATACGCAGTATTTT. Looking up the rest from reference TRBV5-1 and TRBJ2-3 gives the full variable domain: KAGVTQTPRYLIKTRGQQVTLSCSPISGHRSVSWYQQTPGQGLQFLFEYFSETQRNKGNFPGRFSGRQFSNSRSEMNVSTLELGDSALYLCASSPTPGQGLGDTQYFGPGTRLTVL.

V gene TRBV7-9 combines with J gene TRBJ1-3; 8 bases agree with TRBD1. The CDR3 loop spans 16 amino acids. Germline CDR1 SEHNR, CDR2 FQNEAQ (reference sequence). V dropped 3 bases and J dropped 0; count of bases not matched to a gene: 4. The CDR3 loop is CASSFSGQGSGNTIYF. DNA of the CDR3: TGTGCCAGCAGCTTCTCAGGACAGGGCTCTGGAAACACCATATATTTT.

In this sample, this clone turned up once. The J gene is TRBJ2-7, the V gene TRBV4-3; 10 positions agree with TRBD1. Trimming removed 4 bases from V and 2 bases from J; junction bases left unmatched: 8. This CDR3 has 16 amino acids. Per germline, CDR1 LGHNA and CDR2 YSLEER. The CDR3 sequence is CASSRDRGDSPYEQYF. The CDR3 DNA reads as TGCGCCAGCAGCCGGGACAGGGGAGACTCGCCCTACGAGCAGTACTTC.

The chain has TRBV7-2 and TRBJ1-1, with 7 bases identical to TRBD1. CDR1 and CDR2 from the germline V gene are SGHTA and FQGNSA. Germline trimming cut 1 base from V and 4 bases from J; bases unmatched to any gene: 6. The CDR3 consists of 15 residues. CDR3 nucleotide sequence: TGTGCCAGCAGCTTAGTAGGGTCAGGGGGCACTGAAGCTTTCTTT. Protein sequence: CASSLVGSGGTEAFF.

The V call is TRBV24-1, the J call TRBJ2-3, with TRBD1 as a possible D gene (6 bases). Trimming took 1 base from V and 14 from J, leaving 15 bases between them. The CDR3 runs to 13 residues. Germline V gene sequence: CDR1 KGHDR, CDR2 SFDVKD. The DNA for the CDR3 is TGTGCCACCAGTGATTTCGATAGGGGGATGGTGTATTTT. The encoded protein is CATSDFDRGMVYF.

The chain employs TRBV7-2 and TRBJ2-5; D possibly corresponds to TRBD2 (6 bases). The CDR3 runs 14 residues. Germline V gives CDR1 SGHTA, CDR2 FQGNSA. The V end lost 5 bases, the J end lost 5 bases, and 15 bases lay between the germline ends. The CDR3 DNA follows: TGTGCCAGCAGCCCGCCGGCGGGGAGCGAGACCCAGTACTTC. Its protein product is CASSPPAGSETQYF. Together with reference TRBV7-2 and TRBJ2-5, the CDR3 gives the full variable domain: GAGVSQSPSNKVTEKGKDVELRCDPISGHTALYWYRQSLGQGLEFLIYFQGNSAPDKSGLPSDRFSAERTGGSVSTLTIQRTQQEDSAVYLCASSPPAGSETQYFGPGTRLLVL.

This rearrangement joins TRBV5-4 to TRBJ2-3, with 11 bases identical to TRBD2. CDR1 SGHNT and CDR2 YYREEE come from the germline V gene (reference sequence). This CDR3 contains 15 residues. The trim removed 2 bases at V and 4 bases at J, leaving 3 bases unmatched. The CDR3: CASSFSGGAPDTQYF. The CDR3 DNA reads TGTGCCAGCAGCTTTAGCGGGGGGGCCCCAGATACGCAGTATTTT.

V gene TRBV20-1 combines with J gene TRBJ2-5; 8 positions agree with TRBD1. The germline V gene encodes CDR1 DFQATT and CDR2 SNEGSKA (reference sequence). The CDR3 has 16 residues. V was clipped by 3 bases and J by 10 bases; unmatched bases: 19. The CDR3 protein is CSASPQGQGAQEGQYF. The CDR3 DNA follows: TGCAGTGCTAGTCCCCAGGGGCAGGGGGCACAAGAGGGCCAGTACTTC.

The chain combines TRBV3-1 (or the pseudogene TRBV3-2) with TRBJ2-3; 7 nucleotides agree with TRBD2. The CDR3 sequence is 17 residues long. The germline V gene encodes CDR1 LGHDT and CDR2 YNNKEL (reference sequence). Losses at the gene ends were 0 bases for V and 2 bases for J; bases not matched to a gene: 8. The CDR3 spells CASSQEEGLPVTDTQYF. DNA of the CDR3: TGTGCCAGCAGCCAAGAAGAGGGACTACCAGTCACAGATACGCAGTATTTT.

V usage is TRBV3-1 (or the pseudogene TRBV3-2) and J usage is TRBJ1-2, with D possibly being TRBD1 (6 bases). Germline CDR1 reads LGHDT; CDR2 reads YNNKEL (reference sequence). V lost 6 bases to trimming and J lost 4 bases, with 15 bases between them. This CDR3 has 14 residues. The CDR3, as DNA: TGTGCCAGCAGTCAGCTGACAGGAAGCTATGGCTACACCTTC. Amino acid sequence: CASSQLTGSYGYTF.

J is TRBJ1-1 and V is TRBV2; D unresolved. Germline-derived CDR1 and CDR2 are SNHLY and FYNNEI. V dropped 1 base and J dropped 8 bases, with 8 bases sitting between them. This CDR3 has 12 amino acids. The CDR3 coding sequence is TGTGCCAGCAGTGAAGGGCCCGGAGAAGCTTTCTTT. Protein product: CASSEGPGEAFF.